A single sample is the source of the 16 T cell receptor beta chains below, sequenced in a study of yellow fever vaccine responses in identical twins (dated by TCRdb to 2016 to 2019). Library preparation employed RT-PCR. The instrument given in TCRdb is Illumina HiSeq 2500. TCRdb redid the processing of the public reads, applying fastp at Q25 and MiXCR, and retained in-frame beta chains. Rows merge per CDR3 protein into single entries with the most common DNA and genes. Across this sample there are some 11,000 distinct CDR3 sequences, with approximately 80% seen only once. Roughly 7% of the sample rests with the top ten. This material consisted of T cells from blood (PBMCs), unsorted or a sorted subset (not recorded which), taken before or after yellow fever vaccination (not recorded which). The receptor source for this set is a woman aged 18-29 years who received the yellow fever vaccine. Donor details come from another sample of the same person, matched by shared clones.

CDR3 nucleotide sequence: TGTGCCAGCAGTGCGTGGGGTGAACAGGAAAAACCTAACTATGGCTACACCTTC. Translation gives CASSAWGEQEKPNYGYTF. This rearrangement joins TRBV2 to TRBJ1-2; perhaps TRBD1 as D (5 bases). CDR1 and CDR2 (germline): SNHLY, FYNNEI. Trimming cost V 4 bases and J 0 bases, with 21 bases left between them. CDR3 length equals 18 residues.

This clonotype was detected only once. V and J are TRBV10-3 and TRBJ1-6; D gene uncertain. Germline V gene lookup returns CDR1 ENHRY and CDR2 SYGVKD. V was trimmed by 10 bases and J by 9 bases, leaving 16 bases between them. CDR3 length: 13 residues. CDR3 protein: CASSDPGSSPLHF. CDR3 DNA sequence: TGTGCCAGCTCCGACCCCGGGAGTTCACCCCTCCACTTT.

This rearrangement joins TRBV11-3 to TRBJ1-4; TRBD1 matches at 7 bases. The V gene end was trimmed by 1 base and the J gene end by 5 bases; junction bases not matched to a gene: 7. The germline gives CDR1 SGHNT, CDR2 YENEEA. This CDR3 comprises 16 residues. CDR3 nucleotides: TGTGCCAGCAGCTTAGGACCGGGACAGCTAAATGAAAAACTGTTTTTT. Translating gives CASSLGPGQLNEKLFF.

V and J are TRBV12-3 or TRBV12-4 and TRBJ2-7, with TRBD2 matching over 7 bases. Trimming cost V 6 bases and J 3 bases; bases outside gene matches: 2. The CDR3 extends over 12 amino acids. As DNA, the CDR3 is TGTGCCAGCAGGCGGGGGTACTACGAGCAGTACTTC. Its translation: CASRRGYYEQYF.

This clonotype appeared a few times. V is TRBV2 and J is TRBJ1-2; unclear D gene. The V gene's germline CDR1 is SNHLY and CDR2 FYNNEI. The CDR3 has 14 amino acids. V shed 1 base and J shed 0 bases, with 6 bases lying between them. The CDR3 loop reads CASSEVQANYGYTF. Here the CDR3 DNA reads TGTGCCAGCAGTGAAGTACAAGCTAACTATGGCTACACCTTC.

V and J are TRBV27 and TRBJ2-7; D is perhaps TRBD1 or TRBD2 (5 bases each). Germline lookup yields CDR1 MNHEY and CDR2 SMNVEV (reference sequence). The V end was cut by 6 bases, the J end by 0 bases, with 18 bases between. This CDR3 spans 16 amino acids. CDR3: CASRAPGTASSYEQYF. In nucleotides, the CDR3 is TGTGCCAGCAGGGCCCCCGGGACCGCGAGCTCCTACGAGCAGTACTTC.

The chain uses TRBV6-1 and TRBJ2-7, with 7 bases identical to TRBD2. This CDR3 contains 14 residues. V lost 7 bases and J lost 3; bases outside the gene matches: 9. CDR1 is MNHNS, CDR2 SASEGT, per germline. The CDR3 spells CASTFGGIYYEQYF. In DNA, the CDR3 is TGTGCCAGCACCTTCGGGGGGATTTACTACGAGCAGTACTTC.

Only one count was recorded for this clonotype. The genes are TRBV4-1 and TRBJ2-1, with D tentatively TRBD1 (6 bases). CDR1 is MGHRA, CDR2 YSYEKL, per germline. The V and J ends lost 5 bases and 8 bases respectively, with 10 bases between them. This CDR3 is 12 amino acids long. In DNA, the CDR3 is TGCGCCAGCAGCTTACAGGGTTATGAGCAGTTCTTC. Protein sequence: CASSLQGYEQFF.

The V call is TRBV24-1, the J call TRBJ1-5, with D hard to call. The V end was cut by 6 bases, the J end by 3 bases, with 11 bases between. The CDR3 loop spans 14 amino acids. CDR1 KGHDR and CDR2 SFDVKD come from the germline V gene. This CDR3 is CATSFGGPNQPQHF. The CDR3 DNA follows: TGTGCCACCAGTTTCGGCGGTCCCAATCAGCCCCAGCATTTT.

The chain joins TRBV27 to TRBJ2-1; D remains ambiguous. Trimming took off 5 bases at V and 3 bases at J, with 2 bases between the two ends. The germline gives CDR1 MNHEY, CDR2 SMNVEV (reference sequence). The length of the CDR3 is 11 residues. CDR3 protein: CASSDYNEQFF. The CDR3 DNA reads as TGTGCCAGCAGTGACTACAATGAGCAGTTCTTC.

V gene TRBV29-1 combines with J gene TRBJ1-2; D ambiguous. Germline V CDR1 and CDR2: SQVTM, ANQGSEA. Between the trimmed V and J ends, which lost 6 bases and 3 bases, there was a span of 20 bases. The CDR3 has 15 amino acids. The CDR3 DNA sequence: TGCAGCGTCCCAAACCTCATCACCGGCGACTATGGCTACACCTTC. This encodes CSVPNLITGDYGYTF.

This chain joins TRBV7-8 and TRBJ2-1; D may match TRBD1 or TRBD2 (6 bases each). This CDR3 has 13 amino acids. The V end was cut by 11 bases, the J end by 0 bases, with 11 bases between. Germline CDR1 and CDR2: SGHVS and FQNEAQ. In DNA form, the CDR3 reads TGTGCCGGGGGCGGGGTCTCCTACAATGAGCAGTTCTTC. This encodes CAGGGVSYNEQFF.

The chain links TRBV13 to TRBJ2-2; D perhaps matches TRBD1 (6 bases). The ends were cut back, 4 bases at V and 2 bases at J, with 11 bases in the middle. Germline CDR1 PRHDT, CDR2 FYEKMQ (reference sequence). The CDR3 consists of 15 residues. CDR3 DNA sequence: TGTGCCAGCAGCTCCCGGACAGATAACACCGGGGAGCTGTTTTTT. Residues: CASSSRTDNTGELFF.

The chain couples TRBV4-1 to TRBJ2-1; TRBD2 aligns across 10 bases. This CDR3 has 15 amino acids. From germline, CDR1 is MGHRA and CDR2 YSYEKL. Trimming cost V 6 bases and J 4 bases; bases outside gene matches: 6. CDR3 in DNA: TGCGCCAGCAGTACCGGGACTAGCGTTTACAATGAGCAGTTCTTC. It specifies CASSTGTSVYNEQFF.

V usage is TRBV11-1 and J usage is TRBJ2-2; unclear D gene. The CDR3 sequence is 12 residues long. With 7 bases removed from V and 5 bases from J, the gap between germline ends came to 8 bases. The germline V gene has CDR1 SGHAT and CDR2 FQDESV (reference sequence). In DNA form, the CDR3 reads TGTGCCAGCAACAGAGAGACCGGGGAGCTGTTTTTT. Amino acid sequence: CASNRETGELFF.

This chain connects TRBV6-2 or TRBV6-3 to TRBJ2-7; the D gene is possibly TRBD1 (5 bases). V was shortened by 2 bases and J by 0 bases, with 5 bases between the two germline ends. The germline CDR1 and CDR2 sequences are MNHEY and SVGEGT. This CDR3 spans 13 amino acids. The CDR3 nucleotides read TGTGCCAGCAGTTACGACAGCTCCTACGAGCAGTACTTC. This translates into CASSYDSSYEQYF.